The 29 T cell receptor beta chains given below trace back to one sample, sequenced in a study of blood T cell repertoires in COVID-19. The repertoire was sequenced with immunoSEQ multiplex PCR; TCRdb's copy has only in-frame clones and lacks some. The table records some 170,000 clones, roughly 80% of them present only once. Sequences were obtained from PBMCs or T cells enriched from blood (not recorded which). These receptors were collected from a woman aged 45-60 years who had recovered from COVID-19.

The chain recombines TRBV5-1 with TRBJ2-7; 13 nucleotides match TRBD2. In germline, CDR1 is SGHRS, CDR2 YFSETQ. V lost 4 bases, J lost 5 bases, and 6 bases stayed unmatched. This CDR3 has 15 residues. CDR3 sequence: CASSQGLAGVHEQYF. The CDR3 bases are TGCGCCAGCAGCCAAGGACTAGCGGGAGTCCACGAGCAGTACTTC.

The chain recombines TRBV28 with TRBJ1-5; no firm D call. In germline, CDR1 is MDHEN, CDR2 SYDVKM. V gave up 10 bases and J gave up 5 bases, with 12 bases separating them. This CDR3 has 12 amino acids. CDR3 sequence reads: CAIAPGYQPQHF. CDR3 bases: TGTGCCATCGCACCGGGGTATCAGCCCCAGCATTTT.

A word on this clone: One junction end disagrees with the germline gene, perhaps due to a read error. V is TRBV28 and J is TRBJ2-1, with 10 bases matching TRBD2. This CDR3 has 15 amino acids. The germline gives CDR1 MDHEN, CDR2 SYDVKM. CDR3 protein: CASVSSGSATEPGIF. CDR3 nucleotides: TGTGCCAGCGTATCTAGCGGGAGTGCCACCGAGCCAGGAATCTTC.

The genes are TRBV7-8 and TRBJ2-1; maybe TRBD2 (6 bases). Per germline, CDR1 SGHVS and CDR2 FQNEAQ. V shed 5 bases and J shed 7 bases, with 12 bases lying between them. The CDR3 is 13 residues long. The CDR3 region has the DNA TGTGCCAGCAGCGAGACTAGGCGGAATGAGCAGTTCTTC. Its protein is CASSETRRNEQFF.

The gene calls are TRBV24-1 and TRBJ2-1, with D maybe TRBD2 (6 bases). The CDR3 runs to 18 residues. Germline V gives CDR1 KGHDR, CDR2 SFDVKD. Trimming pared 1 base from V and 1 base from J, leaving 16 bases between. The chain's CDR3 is CATSDFRGGVVSYNEQFF. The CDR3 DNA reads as TGTGCCACCAGTGATTTCCGGGGAGGTGTAGTATCCTACAATGAGCAGTTCTTC.

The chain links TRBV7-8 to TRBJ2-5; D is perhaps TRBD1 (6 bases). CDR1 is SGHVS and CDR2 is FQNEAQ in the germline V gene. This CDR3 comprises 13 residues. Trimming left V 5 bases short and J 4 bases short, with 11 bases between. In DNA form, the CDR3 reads TGTGCCAGCAGCCGTGAAGGGGGAGAGACCCAGTACTTC. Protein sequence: CASSREGGETQYF. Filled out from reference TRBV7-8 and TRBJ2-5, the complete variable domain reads GAGVSQSPRYKVAKRGQDVALRCDPISGHVSLFWYQQALGQGPEFLTYFQNEAQLDKSGLPSDRFFAERPEGSVSTLKIQRTQQEDSAVYLCASSREGGETQYFGPGTRLLVL.

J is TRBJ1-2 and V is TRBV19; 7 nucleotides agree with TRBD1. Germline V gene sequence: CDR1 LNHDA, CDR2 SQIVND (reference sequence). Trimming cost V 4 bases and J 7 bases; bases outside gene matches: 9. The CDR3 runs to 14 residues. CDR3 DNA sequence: TGTGCCAGTAGTAGGGGCAGGGGGGTGCGTGGCTACACCTTC. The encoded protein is CASSRGRGVRGYTF. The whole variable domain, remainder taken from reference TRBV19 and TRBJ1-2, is DGGITQSPKYLFRKEGQNVTLSCEQNLNHDAMYWYRQDPGQGLRLIYYSQIVNDFQKGDIAEGYSVSREKKESFPLTVTSAQKNPTAFYLCASSRGRGVRGYTFGSGTRLTVV.

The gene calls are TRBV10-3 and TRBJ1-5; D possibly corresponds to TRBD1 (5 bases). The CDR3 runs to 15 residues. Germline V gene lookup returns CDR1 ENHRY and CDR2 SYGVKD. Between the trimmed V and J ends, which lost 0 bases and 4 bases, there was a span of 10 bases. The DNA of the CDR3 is TGTGCCATCAGTGAGTCTATGGGGACTAATCAGCCCCAGCATTTT. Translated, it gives CAISESMGTNQPQHF.

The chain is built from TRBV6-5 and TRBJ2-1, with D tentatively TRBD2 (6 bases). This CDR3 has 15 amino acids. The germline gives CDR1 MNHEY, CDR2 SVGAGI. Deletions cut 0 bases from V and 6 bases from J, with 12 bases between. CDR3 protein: CASSYSVGGVNEQFF. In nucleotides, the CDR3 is TGTGCCAGCAGTTACTCTGTAGGAGGGGTCAATGAGCAGTTCTTC.

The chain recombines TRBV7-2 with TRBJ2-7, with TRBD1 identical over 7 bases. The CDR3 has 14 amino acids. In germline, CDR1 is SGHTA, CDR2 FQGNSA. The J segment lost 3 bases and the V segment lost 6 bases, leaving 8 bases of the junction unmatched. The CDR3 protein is CASRDTGDHYEQYF. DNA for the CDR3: TGTGCCAGCAGGGATACAGGGGACCACTACGAGCAGTACTTC.

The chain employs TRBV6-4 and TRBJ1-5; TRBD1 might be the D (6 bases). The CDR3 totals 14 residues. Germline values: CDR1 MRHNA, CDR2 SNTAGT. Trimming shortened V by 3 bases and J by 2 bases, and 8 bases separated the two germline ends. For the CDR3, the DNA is TGTGCCAGCAGTGAAGGGGGAGGCAATCAGCCCCAGCATTTT. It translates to CASSEGGGNQPQHF.

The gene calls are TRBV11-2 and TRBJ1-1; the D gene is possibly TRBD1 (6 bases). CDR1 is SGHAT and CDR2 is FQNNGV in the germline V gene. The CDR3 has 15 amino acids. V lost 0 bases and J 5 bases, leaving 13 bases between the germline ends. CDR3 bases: TGTGCCAGCAGCTTAGAGGGGGCTCGTGAAACTGAAGCTTTCTTT. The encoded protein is CASSLEGARETEAFF.

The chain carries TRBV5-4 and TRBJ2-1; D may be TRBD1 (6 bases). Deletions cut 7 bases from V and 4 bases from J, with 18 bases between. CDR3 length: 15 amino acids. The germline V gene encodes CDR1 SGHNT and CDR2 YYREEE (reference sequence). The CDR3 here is CASEPGTQVYNEQFF. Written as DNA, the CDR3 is TGTGCCAGCGAGCCCGGGACACAGGTATACAATGAGCAGTTCTTC.

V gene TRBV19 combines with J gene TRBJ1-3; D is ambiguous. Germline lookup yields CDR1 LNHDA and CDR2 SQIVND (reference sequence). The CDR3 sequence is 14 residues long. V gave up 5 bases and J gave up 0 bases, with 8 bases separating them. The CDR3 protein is CASSDLGSGNTIYF. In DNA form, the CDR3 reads TGTGCCAGTAGTGACTTGGGCTCTGGAAACACCATATATTTT. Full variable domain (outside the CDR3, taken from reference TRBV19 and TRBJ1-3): DGGITQSPKYLFRKEGQNVTLSCEQNLNHDAMYWYRQDPGQGLRLIYYSQIVNDFQKGDIAEGYSVSREKKESFPLTVTSAQKNPTAFYLCASSDLGSGNTIYFGEGSWLTVV.

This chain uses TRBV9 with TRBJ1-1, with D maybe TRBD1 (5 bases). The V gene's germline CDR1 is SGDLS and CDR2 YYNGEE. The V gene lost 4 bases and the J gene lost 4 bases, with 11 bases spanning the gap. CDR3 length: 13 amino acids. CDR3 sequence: CASSLGGGTEAFF. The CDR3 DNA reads TGTGCCAGCAGCCTGGGGGGGGGCACTGAAGCTTTCTTT.

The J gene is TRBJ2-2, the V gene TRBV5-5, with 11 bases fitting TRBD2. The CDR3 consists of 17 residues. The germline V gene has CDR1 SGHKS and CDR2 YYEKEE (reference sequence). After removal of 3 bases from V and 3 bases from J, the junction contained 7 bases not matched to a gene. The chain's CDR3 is CASSSQTSGTYTGELFF. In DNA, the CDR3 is TGTGCCAGCAGCTCCCAGACTAGCGGGACTTACACCGGGGAGCTGTTTTTT.

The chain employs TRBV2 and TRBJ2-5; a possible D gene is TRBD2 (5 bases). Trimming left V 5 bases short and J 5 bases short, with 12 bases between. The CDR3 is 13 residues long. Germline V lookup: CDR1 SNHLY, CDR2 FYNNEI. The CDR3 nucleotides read TGTGCCAGCAGTACAGAGGGTAGGGAGACCCAGTACTTC. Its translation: CASSTEGRETQYF. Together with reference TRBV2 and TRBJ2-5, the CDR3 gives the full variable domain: EPEVTQTPSHQVTQMGQEVILRCVPISNHLYFYWYRQILGQKVEFLVSFYNNEISEKSEIFDDQFSVERPDGSNFTLKIRSTKLEDSAMYFCASSTEGRETQYFGPGTRLLVL.

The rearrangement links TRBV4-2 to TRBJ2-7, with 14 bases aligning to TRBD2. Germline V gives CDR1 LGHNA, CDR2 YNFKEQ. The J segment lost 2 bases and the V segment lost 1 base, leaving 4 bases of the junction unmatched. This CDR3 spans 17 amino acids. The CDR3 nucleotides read TGTGCCAGCAGCCAAGGGGGACTAGCGGGAGAGACCTACGAGCAGTACTTC. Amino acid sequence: CASSQGGLAGETYEQYF.

The CDR3 reads CASSLGHLGGGGYEQYF. For the CDR3, the DNA is TGTGCCAGCAGCTTAGGCCACCTTGGGGGAGGGGGCTACGAGCAGTACTTC. The rearrangement uses TRBV13 and TRBJ2-7; D possibly corresponds to TRBD2 (7 bases). Germline-derived CDR1 and CDR2 are PRHDT and FYEKMQ (reference sequence). V was cut by 0 bases and J by 3 bases, with 18 bases left in between. This CDR3 comprises 17 residues. Full variable domain (rest looked up from reference TRBV13 and TRBJ2-7): AAGVIQSPRHLIKEKRETATLKCYPIPRHDTVYWYQQGPGQDPQFLISFYEKMQSDKGSIPDRFSAQQFSDYHSELNMSSLELGDSALYFCASSLGHLGGGGYEQYFGPGTRLTVT.

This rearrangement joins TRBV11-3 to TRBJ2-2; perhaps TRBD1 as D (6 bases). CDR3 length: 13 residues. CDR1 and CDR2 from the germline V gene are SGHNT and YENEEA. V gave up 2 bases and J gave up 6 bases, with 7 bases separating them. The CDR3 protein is CASSLTGSGELFF. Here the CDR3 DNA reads TGTGCCAGCAGCTTAACAGGGTCCGGGGAGCTGTTTTTT.

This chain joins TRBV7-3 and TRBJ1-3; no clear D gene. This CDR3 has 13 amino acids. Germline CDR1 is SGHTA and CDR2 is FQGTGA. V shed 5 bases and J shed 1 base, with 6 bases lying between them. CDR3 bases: TGTGCCAGCAGCCCCCAGTCTGGAAACACCATATATTTT. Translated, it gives CASSPQSGNTIYF. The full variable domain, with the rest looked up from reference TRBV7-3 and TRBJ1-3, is GAGVSQTPSNKVTEKGKYVELRCDPISGHTALYWYRQSLGQGPEFLIYFQGTGAADDSGLPNDRFFAVRPEGSVSTLKIQRTERGDSAVYLCASSPQSGNTIYFGEGSWLTVV.

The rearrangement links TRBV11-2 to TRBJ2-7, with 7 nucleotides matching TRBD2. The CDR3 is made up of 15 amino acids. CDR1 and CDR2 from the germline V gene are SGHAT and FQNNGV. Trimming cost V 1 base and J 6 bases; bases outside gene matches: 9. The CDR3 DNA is TGTGCCAGCAGCTTAGGGGAGGGCAGTAGGGGCGAGCAGTACTTC. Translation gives CASSLGEGSRGEQYF.

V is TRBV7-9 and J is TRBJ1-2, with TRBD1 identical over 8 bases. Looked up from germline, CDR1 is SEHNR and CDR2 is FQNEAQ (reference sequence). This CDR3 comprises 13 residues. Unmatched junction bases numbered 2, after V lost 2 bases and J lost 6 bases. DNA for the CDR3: TGTGCCAGCAGCTTACAGGGGGCGCATGGCTACACCTTC. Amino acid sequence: CASSLQGAHGYTF. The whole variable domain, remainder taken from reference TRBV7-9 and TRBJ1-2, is DTGVSQNPRHKITKRGQNVTFRCDPISEHNRLYWYRQTLGQGPEFLTYFQNEAQLEKSRLLSDRFSAERPKGSFSTLEIQRTEQGDSAMYLCASSLQGAHGYTFGSGTRLTVV.

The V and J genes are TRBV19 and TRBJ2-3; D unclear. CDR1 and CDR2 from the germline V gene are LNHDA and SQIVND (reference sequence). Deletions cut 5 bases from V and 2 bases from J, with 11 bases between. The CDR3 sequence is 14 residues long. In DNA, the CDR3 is TGTGCCAGTAGTGGCCAGGCATACACAGATACGCAGTATTTT. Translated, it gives CASSGQAYTDTQYF. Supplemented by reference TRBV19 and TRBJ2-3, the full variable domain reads DGGITQSPKYLFRKEGQNVTLSCEQNLNHDAMYWYRQDPGQGLRLIYYSQIVNDFQKGDIAEGYSVSREKKESFPLTVTSAQKNPTAFYLCASSGQAYTDTQYFGPGTRLTVL.

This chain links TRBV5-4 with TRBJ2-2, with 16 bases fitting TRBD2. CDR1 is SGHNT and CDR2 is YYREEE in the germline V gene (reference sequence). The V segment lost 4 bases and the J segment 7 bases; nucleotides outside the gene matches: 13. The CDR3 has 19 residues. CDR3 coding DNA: TGTGCCAGCAGCCAAGCCCTGGGACTAGCGGGAGGGCCCAACGGGGAGCTGTTTTTT. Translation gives CASSQALGLAGGPNGELFF. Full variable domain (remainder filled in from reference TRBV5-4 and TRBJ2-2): ETGVTQSPTHLIKTRGQQVTLRCSSQSGHNTVSWYQQALGQGPQFIFQYYREEENGRGNFPPRFSGLQFPNYSSELNVNALELDDSALYLCASSQALGLAGGPNGELFFGEGSRLTVL.

For the CDR3, the DNA is TGTGCCAGCAGTATAGCTCCAGGGACAGCAGTTGACAATGAGCAGTTCTTC. Translated, it gives CASSIAPGTAVDNEQFF. V gene TRBV5-4 combines with J gene TRBJ2-1; 7 nucleotides agree with TRBD1. V lost 5 bases to trimming and J lost 5 bases; unmatched junction nucleotides: 16. CDR3 length: 17 amino acids. Germline CDR1 is SGHNT and CDR2 is YYREEE (reference sequence). Based on the CDR3 plus reference TRBV5-4 and TRBJ2-1, the full variable domain is ETGVTQSPTHLIKTRGQQVTLRCSSQSGHNTVSWYQQALGQGPQFIFQYYREEENGRGNFPPRFSGLQFPNYSSELNVNALELDDSALYLCASSIAPGTAVDNEQFFGPGTRLTVL.

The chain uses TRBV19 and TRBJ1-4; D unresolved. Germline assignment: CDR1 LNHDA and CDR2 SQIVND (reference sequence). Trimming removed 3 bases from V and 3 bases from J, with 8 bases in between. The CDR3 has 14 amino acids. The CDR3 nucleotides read TGTGCCAGTAGTATTTTACAGCCTAATGAAAAACTGTTTTTT. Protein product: CASSILQPNEKLFF.

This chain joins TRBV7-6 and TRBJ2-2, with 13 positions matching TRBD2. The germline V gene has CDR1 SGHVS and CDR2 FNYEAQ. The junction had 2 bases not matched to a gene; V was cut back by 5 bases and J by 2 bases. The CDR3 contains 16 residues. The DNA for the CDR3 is TGTGCCAGCAGCCGGACTAGCGGGAGCAACACCGGGGAGCTGTTTTTT. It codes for CASSRTSGSNTGELFF.

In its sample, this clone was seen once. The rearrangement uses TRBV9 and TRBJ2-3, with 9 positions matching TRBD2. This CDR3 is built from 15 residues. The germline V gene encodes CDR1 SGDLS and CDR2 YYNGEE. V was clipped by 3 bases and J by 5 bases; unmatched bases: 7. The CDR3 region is CASSASGAGGDTQYF. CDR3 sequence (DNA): TGTGCCAGCAGCGCGTCGGGAGCGGGGGGAGATACGCAGTATTTT.